Sequencing of this T cell receptor (beta chain) was carried out in a study of cytomegalovirus exposure and HLA in healthy donors. General study results and limits: It is likely that the observed cluster of highly shared sequence variants was a sequencing artifact.

The PCR was carried out with 60 Vbeta primers and 13 Jbeta primers. The table came from immunoSEQ multiplex PCR; TCRdb's copy has only in-frame clones and leaves some out. The data contain some 190,000 clones, roughly nine tenths of them singletons. Regarding this clone: Its target is unknown.

The clonotype comes from a boy younger than 10 in good health and CMV-seronegative. Sequencing was carried out using PBMCs.

In DNA form, the CDR3 reads TGTGCCAGTAACCCATTCGGGGTCTCTGAAAAACTGTTTTTT. This sequence encodes CASNPFGVSEKLFF. V and J are TRBV19 and TRBJ1-4; D not resolved. This CDR3 region has 14 residues. Trimming took off 7 bases at V and 7 bases at J, with 16 bases between the two ends. CDR1 and CDR2 from the germline V gene are LNHDA and SQIVND (reference sequence).